Shown below are 20 T cell receptor beta chains from a single sample sequenced in a study of blood T cell repertoires in COVID-19. Clones were read by immunoSEQ multiplex PCR, and TCRdb kept only the in-frame ones, dropping some. The top ten hold over 8.5% of the sample, which has 200,000 to 300,000 clones, approximately 87% seen once. Sequenced: peripheral blood. All receptors derive from a human donor in a cohort sampled during active COVID-19.

The chain is built from TRBV6-5 and TRBJ1-1; TRBD1 aligns across 7 bases. The CDR3 contains 14 residues. V shed 4 bases and J 6 bases; nucleotides not matched to a gene: 8. Per the germline V gene, CDR1 is MNHEY and CDR2 is SVGAGI. CDR3 loop: CASSSPGGRAEAFF. CDR3 sequence (DNA): TGTGCCAGCAGTTCCCCAGGGGGAAGGGCTGAAGCTTTCTTT.

The chain employs TRBV2 and TRBJ2-7; tentatively, D is TRBD2 (5 bases). Germline CDR1 SNHLY, CDR2 FYNNEI. CDR3 length: 14 amino acids. V lost 3 bases to trimming and J lost 9 bases, with 18 bases between them. The CDR3 DNA reads as TGTGCCAGCAGTGAGCGGGCCCCTTTTGTTAGGCAGTACTTC. This gives the protein CASSERAPFVRQYF.

This clone is large in the sample. The rearrangement uses TRBV9 and TRBJ2-2, with D possibly being TRBD1 (5 bases). Germline lookup yields CDR1 SGDLS and CDR2 YYNGEE. CDR3 size: 17 residues. Trimming shortened V by 4 bases and J by 0 bases, and 16 bases separated the two germline ends. CDR3 DNA sequence: TGTGCCAGCAGCTCTACTATCGACAGCGCGAACACCGGGGAGCTGTTTTTT. Translating gives CASSSTIDSANTGELFF.

J is TRBJ1-6 and V is TRBV6-5; 9 bases match TRBD1. V shed 6 bases, J shed 9 bases, and the junction held 6 bases outside the gene matches. The CDR3 length is 14 residues. CDR1 MNHEY and CDR2 SVGAGI come from the germline V gene. CDR3 protein: CASSWDRAPSPLHF. DNA of the CDR3: TGTGCCAGCAGCTGGGACAGGGCACCTTCACCCCTCCACTTT.

Details on this clone: The sample has other DNA sequences that encode this CDR3 too. The V gene is TRBV18, the J gene TRBJ2-5; D not certain. The V gene's germline CDR1 is KGHSH and CDR2 LQKENI. The CDR3 spans 12 residues. V was cut by 2 bases and J by 5 bases, with 6 bases left in between. The CDR3 DNA is TGTGCCAGCTCACCAACGGAGGAGACCCAGTACTTC. It translates to CASSPTEETQYF.

This clone was counted once. V is TRBV24-1 and J is TRBJ1-2, with D possibly matching TRBD1 (5 bases). Germline V CDR1 and CDR2: KGHDR, SFDVKD. The V gene lost 4 bases and the J gene lost 4 bases, with 15 bases spanning the gap. This CDR3 has 15 residues. The CDR3 reads CATSEGEGPLYGYTF. CDR3 in DNA: TGTGCCACCAGTGAGGGGGAGGGCCCCCTCTATGGCTACACCTTC.

The CDR3: CASSPTSQNTGELFF. In nucleotides, the CDR3 is TGTGCCAGCTCACCAACTAGCCAGAACACCGGGGAGCTGTTTTTT. The J gene is TRBJ2-2, the V gene TRBV18; D is perhaps TRBD2 (6 bases). Between the trimmed V and J ends, which lost 2 bases and 1 base, there was a span of 8 bases. This CDR3 is built from 15 residues. Per germline, CDR1 KGHSH and CDR2 LQKENI.

The V and J genes are TRBV3-1 (or the pseudogene TRBV3-2) and TRBJ2-2, with 11 bases lining up with TRBD2. V lost 1 base and J lost 6; bases outside the gene matches: 10. CDR3 length equals 18 residues. Germline assignment: CDR1 LGHDT and CDR2 YNNKEL (reference sequence). The CDR3 DNA follows: TGTGCCAGCAGCCAAGTGACACTAGCGGGAGTTTGGGCCGGGGAGCTGTTTTTT. As protein: CASSQVTLAGVWAGELFF.

This chain joins TRBV7-2 and TRBJ2-1; 8 bases fit TRBD2. J gave up 7 bases and V 0 bases, and 17 bases lay outside the gene matches. The CDR3 has 19 amino acids. Germline CDR1 and CDR2: SGHTA and FQGNSA. CDR3 residues: CASSLAAVGTGGAGNEQFF. CDR3 sequence (DNA): TGTGCCAGCAGCTTAGCGGCGGTTGGTACGGGAGGGGCGGGTAATGAGCAGTTCTTC.

This clone has at least ten counts. The V call is TRBV19, the J call TRBJ1-1; 8 nucleotides line up with TRBD1. J gave up 10 bases and V 6 bases, and 7 bases lay outside the gene matches. CDR3 size: 12 residues. The V gene's germline CDR1 is LNHDA and CDR2 SQIVND (reference sequence). Written as DNA, the CDR3 is TGTGCCAGTAGCCCGGGACAGGTCTTAGCTTTCTTT. As protein: CASSPGQVLAFF.

The rearrangement joins TRBV7-6 to TRBJ1-1; tentatively, D is TRBD1 (5 bases). The CDR3 runs 16 residues. Germline CDR1 reads SGHVS; CDR2 reads FNYEAQ. V was cut by 0 bases and J by 4 bases, with 15 bases left in between. This CDR3 reads CASSLAGGGLGTEAFF. In DNA form, the CDR3 reads TGTGCCAGCAGCTTAGCGGGCGGGGGTTTGGGCACTGAAGCTTTCTTT.

This clone was seen more than once but under ten times. This sequence joins TRBV2 and TRBJ2-7; 8 bases match TRBD1. The V gene's germline CDR1 is SNHLY and CDR2 FYNNEI. This CDR3 has 12 amino acids. J gave up 9 bases and V 4 bases, and 5 bases lay outside the gene matches. DNA of the CDR3: TGTGCCAGCAGTGGCGGACAGGGACGGCAGTACTTC. This translates into CASSGGQGRQYF.

This sequence joins TRBV20-1 and TRBJ2-5; 8 nucleotides align to TRBD2. The V gene's germline CDR1 is DFQATT and CDR2 SNEGSKA (reference sequence). The CDR3 is made up of 17 amino acids. V dropped 3 bases and J dropped 4; count of bases not matched to a gene: 16. The CDR3 protein is CSASYPPGGGLGETQYF. The CDR3 DNA reads as TGCAGTGCTAGTTATCCCCCCGGGGGGGGGTTGGGAGAGACCCAGTACTTC.

This clone appeared once. J is TRBJ2-7 and V is TRBV7-6; 8 bases match TRBD1. The germline gives CDR1 SGHVS, CDR2 FNYEAQ. Unmatched junction bases numbered 8, after V lost 5 bases and J lost 2 bases. The CDR3 totals 15 residues. CDR3 sequence (DNA): TGTGCCAGCAGCCGTAATCAGGGGGCCCCCTACGAGCAGTACTTC. Its translation: CASSRNQGAPYEQYF.

There are many counts of this clone. The rearrangement uses TRBV19 and TRBJ1-3; D possibly corresponds to TRBD1 (5 bases). Looked up from germline, CDR1 is LNHDA and CDR2 is SQIVND (reference sequence). With 3 bases removed from V and 0 bases from J, the gap between germline ends came to 21 bases. The CDR3 contains 19 residues. In DNA, the CDR3 is TGTGCCAGTAGTATGCCCTACGAGCGACAGCGACGCTCTGGAAACACCATATATTTT. This codes for CASSMPYERQRRSGNTIYF.

This chain joins TRBV6-5 and TRBJ2-6, with D possibly matching TRBD1 (5 bases). V was shortened by 11 bases and J by 2 bases, with 10 bases between the two germline ends. Germline V gene sequence: CDR1 MNHEY, CDR2 SVGAGI. CDR3 length: 13 amino acids. CDR3 in amino acids: CAVRVTGANVLTF. As DNA, the CDR3 is TGTGCCGTCAGGGTAACTGGGGCCAACGTCCTGACTTTC.

This chain joins TRBV7-2 and TRBJ1-1; D is undetermined. This CDR3 spans 13 amino acids. V dropped 4 bases and J dropped 0 bases, with 6 bases sitting between them. Germline V gene data show CDR1 as SGHTA and CDR2 as FQGNSA. The CDR3 DNA reads as TGTGCCAGCAGCTCCTTCTTGAACACTGAAGCTTTCTTT. Amino acid sequence: CASSSFLNTEAFF.

The sample holds many counts of this clone. V usage is TRBV6-6 and J usage is TRBJ2-3; possibly TRBD2 for D (5 bases). The CDR3 contains 14 residues. CDR1 and CDR2 from the germline V gene are MNHNY and SVGAGI (reference sequence). The germline V and J ends were trimmed by 5 bases and 3 bases, with 12 bases remaining between them. As DNA, the CDR3 is TGTGCCAGCAGTGACCGGACTGGGACAGATACGCAGTATTTT. It yields the protein CASSDRTGTDTQYF.

The chain combines TRBV6-1 with TRBJ2-7; 14 positions match TRBD2. CDR1 is MNHNS, CDR2 SASEGT, per germline. The CDR3 consists of 16 residues. The V gene end was trimmed by 2 bases and the J gene end by 9 bases; junction bases not matched to a gene: 9. CDR3 in amino acids: CASSESPGLAGVRQYF. The CDR3 nucleotides read TGTGCCAGCAGTGAATCCCCGGGACTAGCGGGAGTAAGGCAGTACTTC.

In its sample, this clone was seen a few times. The chain links TRBV28 to TRBJ1-1, with TRBD1 matching over 7 bases. CDR3 length equals 14 residues. Trimming cost V 5 bases and J 4 bases; bases outside gene matches: 7. The germline gives CDR1 MDHEN, CDR2 SYDVKM. CDR3 protein: CASSLTGTVTEAFF. The CDR3 DNA follows: TGTGCCAGCAGTCTGACAGGGACGGTCACTGAAGCTTTCTTT. The full variable domain, its missing parts supplied by reference TRBV28 and TRBJ1-1, is DVKVTQSSRYLVKRTGEKVFLECVQDMDHENMFWYRQDPGLGLRLIYFSYDVKMKEKGDIPEGYSVSREKKERFSLILESASTNQTSMYLCASSLTGTVTEAFFGQGTRLTVV.